This T cell receptor (beta chain) was retrieved from a study of blood T cell repertoires in COVID-19. Study-wide context: Acute and convalescent COVID-19 specimens originated in the United States, Italy and Spain.

The CDR3 spans 13 residues. CDR1 is ENHRY and CDR2 is SYGVKD in the germline V gene. The V end was cut by 0 bases, the J end by 13 bases, with 10 bases between. How the authors handled the data: Amplification with reference gene primers provided the estimates of nucleated cell counts. Here immunoSEQ multiplex PCR was the method, and the copy in TCRdb shows in-frame clones only, minus some. D and trimming were read from the DNA, whereas the V and J calls and clone size are those reported in that table. This sample has 150,000 to 200,000 clones, with around 88% found just once. The sample comprised peripheral blood. The TCR was taken from a woman between 25 and 40 years old with acute or convalescent COVID-19. The chain joins TRBV10-3 to TRBJ1-6, with D tentatively TRBD1 (5 bases). In DNA, the CDR3 is TGTGCCATCAGTGAGTCGGGGGGTATGCCCCTCCACTTT. It encodes CAISESGGMPLHF.